The 22 T cell receptor beta chains below were found in one sample sequenced in a study of blood T cells in healthy people across ages. A J-beta primer mix and a sample-barcoded 5' primer were used in a second PCR of roughly 7 to 12 cycles. Each CDR3 protein is one row after TCRdb ran MiXCR on the 5' RACE reads. Found here are 850,000 to 950,000 distinct CDR3 sequences, 25% to 30% of them singletons; the top ten hold approximately 15%. The sequencing input was blood. The receptors originated from a woman of 80 years or more in good health.

In this sample, this clonotype turned up a few times. The CDR3: CASSLSILDSWYTF. DNA for the CDR3: TGTGCCAGCAGTTTATCCATTTTGGACAGTTGGTACACCTTC. The rearrangement links TRBV27 to TRBJ1-2; the D gene is possibly TRBD1 (6 bases). Germline V gene sequence: CDR1 MNHEY, CDR2 SMNVEV (reference sequence). V dropped 0 bases and J dropped 11 bases, with 16 bases sitting between them. The CDR3 length is 14 residues.

This clonotype was counted once. Since no conserved phenylalanine or tryptophan closes the CDR3, a read error is the likely cause. The chain employs TRBV20-1 and TRBJ1-1; D is unresolved. The CDR3 covers 13 residues. The ends were cut back, 1 base at V and 4 bases at J, with 10 bases in the middle. The germline V gene has CDR1 DFQATT and CDR2 SNEGSKA (reference sequence). As DNA, the CDR3 is TGCAGTGCTAGAGGGCCTGGAGGCACTGAAGCTTTCGTT. Residues: CSARGPGGTEAFV.

At least ten counts were recorded for this clonotype. V and J are TRBV20-1 and TRBJ1-4; D not resolved. Germline values: CDR1 DFQATT, CDR2 SNEGSKA (reference sequence). This CDR3 has 14 residues. V was clipped by 3 bases and J by 7 bases, with 15 bases between them. The CDR3 spells CSASPRTRGEKLFF. CDR3 nucleotides: TGCAGTGCTAGCCCCAGGACCCGGGGTGAAAAACTGTTTTTT.

This clonotype was observed many times. The V and J genes are TRBV18 and TRBJ2-7; D remains unclear. The CDR3 has 15 residues. The V end was cut by 0 bases, the J end by 2 bases, with 11 bases between. Germline CDR1 and CDR2: KGHSH and LQKENI. CDR3 region: CASSPPMGAPYEQYF. The DNA for the CDR3 is TGTGCCAGCTCACCACCGATGGGCGCTCCCTACGAGCAGTACTTC.

This clonotype was seen ten or more times. The chain uses TRBV6-6 and TRBJ2-7; 8 bases line up with TRBD2. CDR3 length equals 16 residues. Germline trimming cut 6 bases from V and 0 bases from J; bases unmatched to any gene: 10. Per the germline V gene, CDR1 is MNHNY and CDR2 is SVGAGI (reference sequence). CDR3 sequence (DNA): TGTGCCAGCAGCCCCGGGGGGGGACACAACTCCTACGAGCAGTACTTC. Its protein is CASSPGGGHNSYEQYF.

A word on this clonotype: A much larger clone is a single base away; this may be a read error. V usage is TRBV6-2 or TRBV6-3 and J usage is TRBJ2-7, with TRBD1 matching over 9 bases. The ends lost 2 bases at V and 3 bases at J; junction bases unmatched: 5. Germline V gives CDR1 MNHEY, CDR2 SVGEGT. The CDR3 sequence is 15 residues long. The CDR3 coding sequence is TGTGCCAGCAGTTACCCGACGGACAGGGGCTACGAGCAGTACTTC. Its translation is CASSYPTDRGYEQYF.

The rearrangement links TRBV5-4 to TRBJ2-2, with 8 bases fitting TRBD2. This CDR3 spans 16 amino acids. The junction had 6 bases not matched to a gene; V was cut back by 0 bases and J by 5 bases. Germline V CDR1 and CDR2: SGHNT, YYREEE (reference sequence). CDR3 nucleotide sequence: TGTGCCAGCAGCTTGGAGGGCGGGGGGAGAACCGGGGAGCTGTTTTTT. Translated, it gives CASSLEGGGRTGELFF.

This clonotype was seen many times. For the CDR3, the DNA is TGTGCCTCAGCAGGGGACGGGGCCAACGTCCTGACTTTC. It translates to CASAGDGANVLTF. The genes are TRBV30 and TRBJ2-6, with D possibly TRBD1 on 6 matching bases. Germline V gives CDR1 GTSNPN, CDR2 SVGIG (reference sequence). V gave up 7 bases and J gave up 4 bases, with 11 bases separating them. The CDR3 is made up of 13 amino acids.

Ten or more counts support this clonotype. The rearrangement uses TRBV27 and TRBJ1-2; D unresolved. The CDR3 consists of 12 residues. V dropped 10 bases and J dropped 5 bases, with 14 bases sitting between them. Germline V gene data show CDR1 as MNHEY and CDR2 as SMNVEV (reference sequence). CDR3 region: CATPHWSYGYTF. The CDR3 DNA reads as TGTGCCACTCCACACTGGTCGTATGGCTACACCTTC.

This clonotype was detected ten times or more. The chain joins TRBV6-5 to TRBJ2-7; D call uncertain. CDR3 length equals 14 residues. CDR1 is MNHEY, CDR2 SVGAGI, per germline. Trimming cost V 3 bases and J 0 bases, with 9 bases left between them. The CDR3 DNA is TGTGCCAGCAGTTATGCGCGGAGCTCCTACGAGCAGTACTTC. Translated: CASSYARSSYEQYF.

In its sample, this clonotype was seen a few times. The chain recombines TRBV29-1 with TRBJ1-1; D unclear. This CDR3 region has 14 residues. V dropped 7 bases and J dropped 5 bases, with 20 bases sitting between them. In germline, CDR1 is SQVTM, CDR2 ANQGSEA. This CDR3 reads CSGAATIGKTEAFF. In DNA, the CDR3 is TGCAGCGGTGCGGCTACTATAGGAAAGACTGAAGCTTTCTTT.

V and J are TRBV10-3 and TRBJ2-7, with TRBD1 matching over 8 bases. The germline V gene encodes CDR1 ENHRY and CDR2 SYGVKD. V shed 2 bases, J shed 5 bases, and the junction held 5 bases outside the gene matches. CDR3 length: 14 residues. The DNA of the CDR3 is TGTGCCATCAGTGAGGGGGCAGGGGGCAACGAGCAGTACTTC. Protein product: CAISEGAGGNEQYF.

With regard to this clonotype: This sequence may be a read error, since a much larger clone differs from it by one base. The V and J genes are TRBV5-4 and TRBJ2-7, with TRBD1 as a possible D gene (6 bases). The CDR3 spans 13 residues. CDR1 is SGHNT and CDR2 is YYREEE in the germline V gene (reference sequence). With 4 bases removed from V and 5 bases from J, the gap between germline ends came to 13 bases. CDR3 residues: CASSRDNLNEQYF. CDR3 DNA sequence: TGTGCCAGCAGCAGGGACAACCTTAACGAGCAGTACTTC. The full variable domain, rest sourced from reference TRBV5-4 and TRBJ2-7, is ETGVTQSPTHLIKTRGQQVTLRCSSQSGHNTVSWYQQALGQGPQFIFQYYREEENGRGNFPPRFSGLQFPNYSSELNVNALELDDSALYLCASSRDNLNEQYFGPGTRLTVT.

V gene TRBV30 combines with J gene TRBJ2-7; 7 bases line up with TRBD1. Germline values: CDR1 GTSNPN, CDR2 SVGIG (reference sequence). The CDR3 consists of 14 residues. The V and J ends lost 3 bases and 4 bases, in that order; junction bases with no gene match: 9. CDR3 region: CAWRTDRPFYEQYF. The CDR3 DNA sequence: TGTGCCTGGAGGACGGACAGGCCGTTTTACGAGCAGTACTTC. The full variable domain, completed using reference TRBV30 and TRBJ2-7, is SQTIHQWPATLVQPVGSPLSLECTVEGTSNPNLYWYRQAAGRGLQLLFYSVGIGQISSEVPQNLSASRPQDRQFILSSKKLLLSDSGFYLCAWRTDRPFYEQYFGPGTRLTVT.

This clonotype was recorded a few times. The V and J genes are TRBV5-6 and TRBJ2-3, with 7 bases identical to TRBD2. This CDR3 has 16 amino acids. Trimming removed 1 base from V and 1 base from J; junction bases left unmatched: 6. Germline V gene data show CDR1 as SGHDT and CDR2 as YYEEEE. CDR3 bases: TGTGCCAGCAGCTTGTCTTTGGGGGGGGGCACAGATACGCAGTATTTT. This sequence encodes CASSLSLGGGTDTQYF.

V and J are TRBV20-1 and TRBJ1-4; no firm D call. The V and J ends lost 2 bases and 7 bases respectively, with 11 bases between them. The CDR3 totals 13 residues. CDR1 and CDR2 (germline): DFQATT, SNEGSKA (reference sequence). The CDR3 DNA reads as TGCAGTGCTAGACGAACCCCCATTGAAAAACTGTTTTTT. Protein product: CSARRTPIEKLFF.

This clonotype was found many times. The CDR3 here is CASSLGRGSPLHF. CDR3 coding DNA: TGTGCCAGCAGTTTGGGACGCGGTTCACCCCTCCACTTT. The chain joins TRBV12-3 or TRBV12-4 to TRBJ1-6; a weak D match, TRBD1 (5 bases). V dropped 3 bases and J dropped 9 bases, with 9 bases sitting between them. The length of the CDR3 is 13 residues.

This clonotype appeared many times. The J gene is TRBJ2-1, the V gene TRBV4-3; a possible D gene is TRBD1 (6 bases). The CDR3 consists of 16 residues. Trimming cost V 0 bases and J 0 bases, with 9 bases left between them. Germline V gene sequence: CDR1 LGHNA, CDR2 YSLEER. The CDR3 DNA reads TGCGCCAGCAGCCAAGATAACAGGGCCTCCTACAATGAGCAGTTCTTC. Its protein is CASSQDNRASYNEQFF.

This clonotype was seen more than once but under ten times. The J gene is TRBJ2-4, the V gene TRBV6-1, with no clear D. The closer fit of TRBJ2-5 to the DNA end suggests the J call may be wrong. The germline V gene has CDR1 MNHNS and CDR2 SASEGT. CDR3 size: 15 residues. The CDR3, as DNA: TGTGCCAGCAGTGGGGCCCAAGCTTTACAAGAGACCCAGTACTTC. This encodes CASSGAQALQETQYF.

The CDR3 spells CASLGEGANVLTF. The CDR3 DNA follows: TGTGCCAGCCTGGGCGAGGGGGCCAACGTCCTGACTTTC. The V and J genes are TRBV2 and TRBJ2-6, with unresolved D. Trimming left V 8 bases short and J 4 bases short, with 9 bases between. Germline-derived CDR1 and CDR2 are SNHLY and FYNNEI. The CDR3 extends over 13 amino acids.

The chain links TRBV7-9 to TRBJ2-1; 7 bases match TRBD2. The CDR3 is 17 amino acids. Germline lookup yields CDR1 SEHNR and CDR2 FQNEAQ (reference sequence). Trimming removed 4 bases from V and 3 bases from J; junction bases left unmatched: 12. The CDR3: CASSWDLRGRGYNEQFF. CDR3 DNA: TGTGCCAGCAGCTGGGATCTCCGGGGGAGGGGCTACAATGAGCAGTTCTTC.

A few counts support this clonotype. This rearrangement joins TRBV6-2 or TRBV6-3 to TRBJ2-7, with D maybe TRBD1 (6 bases). V was pared by 8 bases and J by 2 bases, with 16 bases between. This CDR3 is 14 amino acids long. CDR1 is MNHEY and CDR2 is SVGEGT in the germline V gene. The CDR3 spells CASASRTATYEQYF. The CDR3 region has the DNA TGTGCCAGCGCGAGCAGGACAGCGACCTACGAGCAGTACTTC.